This T cell receptor beta chain was captured in a study of tumor and adjacent non-tumor tissue in lung cancer. Looking at the study overall: There were 11 to 13 adenocarcinoma, 2 squamous cell carcinoma and 1 small cell lung cancer cases.

Concerning this clonotype: An end of the junction differs from the germline gene, which may be a read error.

Per the germline V gene, CDR1 is SGHDT and CDR2 is YYEEEE. CDR3 length: 15 amino acids. The template was RNA from unsorted bulk tissue. Three rounds of nested PCR, following a modified ARM-PCR protocol, produced the TCRbeta library. TCRdb processed the multiplex PCR reads anew with MiXCR; each CDR3 protein has one entry. This sample has 75,000 to 95,000 distinct CDR3 sequences, with about 72% found just once. The sequenced material came from lung tumor tissue. The chain is built from TRBV5-6 and TRBJ2-3, with D unclear. The clonotype comes from a man in his sixties with non-small cell lung cancer. The CDR3 nucleotides read TGTACCAGCAGCTTGGGGTGGTCCTTCACAGATACGCAGTATTTT. Translated, it gives CTSSLGWSFTDTQYF.